This TCR beta chain was observed in a study of blood T cell repertoires in COVID-19. Study as a whole: COVID-19 samples, acute and convalescent, were from the United States, Italy and Spain. PBMCs, B-cell-depleted T cells, or T cells were the source of the cDNA or gDNA that made up the material.

The germline V gene encodes CDR1 SGHNT and CDR2 YYREEE (reference sequence). V lost 6 bases to trimming and J lost 1 base, with 13 bases between them. The CDR3 consists of 14 residues. Only in-frame clones appear in the TCRdb table, and some are missing; sequencing was by immunoSEQ multiplex PCR. The data show some 250,000 clones, with 86% seen just once and around 2.2% held by the top ten. The sequence was collected from a man aged 25-45 years who had recovered from COVID-19. The sample consisted of peripheral blood. The chain has TRBV5-4 and TRBJ1-2, with unresolved D. CDR3 DNA sequence: TGTGCCAGCACCTCAGGAATAAATAACTATGGCTACACCTTC. This encodes CASTSGINNYGYTF.